This T cell receptor beta chain was documented in a study of blood T cell repertoires in COVID-19. Looking at the study overall: The origin of the acute and convalescent COVID-19 samples was the United States, Italy and Spain. T cells, B-cell-depleted T cells, or PBMCs provided the cDNA or gDNA that served as material.

TCRdb keeps only in-frame clones here, not all; method: immunoSEQ multiplex PCR. The sample records 130,000 to 150,000 clones, roughly 90% being singletons. Enrollees, about 18 to 95 years old, lived in approximately 24 US areas. Cohort allocation depended upon clinical history that participants reported. The source material was PBMCs or T cells enriched from blood (not recorded which). This receptor was identified in a woman aged 25-40 years with acute COVID-19.

CDR3 amino acids: CASSAYRGDGYTF. CDR3 bases: TGCGCCAGCAGCGCATACCGGGGGGATGGCTACACCTTC. The chain employs TRBV5-1 and TRBJ1-2, with D possibly being TRBD1 (5 bases). The CDR3 is 13 residues long. Trimming left V 4 bases short and J 6 bases short, with 13 bases between. The germline V gene encodes CDR1 SGHRS and CDR2 YFSETQ.